Listed here is a single T cell receptor beta chain. Its antigen remains unknown. This sample was included in a study of cytomegalovirus exposure and HLA in healthy donors. Study observations and caveats: Confirmation in vitro established that a few CMV-associated chains were specific for CMV antigens. The TCR clusters that emerged in the first cohort tended, a later analysis found, to co-occur in the approximately 130 validation repertoires. Cytomegalovirus status was reportedly diagnosed by the classifier with high specificity and sensitivity.

Some clones are missing from TCRdb's copy, which holds only in-frame ones; the method was immunoSEQ multiplex PCR. The sample contains 250,000 to 400,000 clones, 88% of which appear only once. The CDR3 runs 16 residues. The germline CDR1 and CDR2 sequences are MNHEY and SMNVEV (reference sequence). Losses at the gene ends were 6 bases for V and 5 bases for J; bases not matched to a gene: 9. This TCR derives from a man aged 25-45 years in good health and CMV-seronegative. The chain has TRBV27 and TRBJ2-1, with 11 bases aligning to TRBD2. Sequences were obtained from PBMCs. The CDR3 DNA reads TGTGCCAGCAGCCCACTCCTAGCGGGGGGTGACAATGAGCAGTTCTTC. Residues: CASSPLLAGGDNEQFF.